Below are 16 T cell receptor beta chains sequenced from a single sample in a study of vaccination and CD4 T cells after COVID-19. Their antigens are not known. The study sequenced cultured CD4+ T cell DNA using the Oncomine TCR Beta short-read assay. TCRdb called the PCR reads again in MiXCR, with one record for every CDR3 protein. In the table there are around 21,000 distinct CDR3 sequences, less than 65% of which are singletons. The treatment: approximately 10-day PBMC culture with coronavirus spike peptide pools or control peptides (ViraFEST assay). The sample consisted of CD4+ T cells from blood, cultured in vitro. The source is a human donor who had recovered from COVID-19.

V and J are TRBV28 and TRBJ1-2, with D unresolved. The germline gives CDR1 MDHEN, CDR2 SYDVKM. Between the trimmed V and J ends, which lost 5 bases and 2 bases, there was a span of 9 bases. There are 13 residues in the CDR3. The CDR3 loop reads CASSVGLNYGYTF. The CDR3 DNA reads as TGTGCCAGCAGTGTGGGATTAAACTATGGCTACACCTTC.

This clonotype appeared a few times. The rearrangement joins TRBV7-9 to TRBJ1-5; D is uncertain. Germline V gene sequence: CDR1 SEHNR, CDR2 FQNEAQ (reference sequence). The CDR3 totals 17 residues. Trimming took 1 base from V and 1 from J, leaving 14 bases between them. In DNA, the CDR3 is TGTGCCAGCAGCTTAGTTGGAGACCATATGAGCAATCAGCCCCAGCATTTT. It is translated as CASSLVGDHMSNQPQHF.

The chain joins TRBV7-2 to TRBJ1-3; tentatively, D is TRBD1 (5 bases). Germline V CDR1 and CDR2: SGHTA, FQGNSA. V lost 2 bases, J lost 5 bases, and 10 bases lay in between. The length of the CDR3 is 14 residues. CDR3 sequence reads: CASSLQGNRNTIYF. The CDR3 region has the DNA TGTGCCAGCAGCTTACAGGGTAACAGAAACACCATATATTTT. The full variable domain, in which reference TRBV7-2 and TRBJ1-3 provide the parts outside the CDR3, is GAGVSQSPSNKVTEKGKDVELRCDPISGHTALYWYRQSLGQGLEFLIYFQGNSAPDKSGLPSDRFSAERTGGSVSTLTIQRTQQEDSAVYLCASSLQGNRNTIYFGEGSWLTVV.

This chain uses TRBV7-9 with TRBJ2-2, with 8 bases aligning to TRBD1. The CDR3 is made up of 15 amino acids. Germline CDR1 SEHNR, CDR2 FQNEAQ (reference sequence). Trimming removed 2 bases from V and 5 bases from J; junction bases left unmatched: 4. CDR3 in amino acids: CASSLRRGRTGELFF. CDR3 DNA sequence: TGTGCCAGCAGCTTACGCAGGGGGCGGACCGGGGAGCTGTTTTTT.

The genes are TRBV6-1 and TRBJ1-5; D might be TRBD1 (5 bases). Per the germline V gene, CDR1 is MNHNS and CDR2 is SASEGT. V lost 1 base and J lost 5, with 15 bases in between. CDR3 length: 16 amino acids. CDR3 loop: CASSEVGAGNDQPQHF. CDR3 DNA: TGTGCCAGCAGTGAAGTCGGGGCAGGGAATGATCAGCCCCAGCATTTT.

This clonotype showed up just a few times. J is TRBJ2-7 and V is TRBV2; D unresolved. Trimming removed 8 bases from V and 2 bases from J, with 13 bases in between. The CDR3 is 13 amino acids. CDR1 and CDR2 from the germline V gene are SNHLY and FYNNEI. The CDR3 loop reads CASLRLGAYEQYF. The CDR3 DNA follows: TGTGCCAGCCTCCGCCTCGGCGCCTACGAGCAGTACTTC.

J is TRBJ1-2 and V is TRBV6-1; unclear D gene. From germline, CDR1 is MNHNS and CDR2 SASEGT. The V end was cut by 8 bases, the J end by 8 bases, with 12 bases between. CDR3 length equals 11 residues. For the CDR3, the DNA is TGTGCCAGCGGCGGTGGGTACGGCTACACCTTC. Translated: CASGGGYGYTF.

The chain combines TRBV2 with TRBJ2-7; no definite D call. The germline V gene has CDR1 SNHLY and CDR2 FYNNEI. The CDR3 has 13 residues. With 5 bases removed from V and 7 bases from J, the gap between germline ends came to 15 bases. The CDR3 reads CASSQKSSEEQYF. CDR3 bases: TGTGCCAGCAGTCAGAAAAGCTCGGAAGAGCAGTACTTC.

This clonotype showed up just a few times. This chain uses TRBV7-2 with TRBJ1-2, with TRBD1 matching 7 bases. CDR1 is SGHTA, CDR2 FQGNSA, per germline. The CDR3 runs 15 residues. Trimming at V came to 5 bases and at J to 1 base, leaving 7 bases not matched to a gene. The DNA for the CDR3 is TGTGCCAGCAGCCTACAGGGGCGCTTTAACTATGGCTACACCTTC. This gives the protein CASSLQGRFNYGYTF. Full variable domain (remainder filled in from reference TRBV7-2 and TRBJ1-2): GAGVSQSPSNKVTEKGKDVELRCDPISGHTALYWYRQSLGQGLEFLIYFQGNSAPDKSGLPSDRFSAERTGGSVSTLTIQRTQQEDSAVYLCASSLQGRFNYGYTFGSGTRLTVV.

CDR3 DNA sequence: TGTGCCAGCAGCCCCCCGGGACTAGCGGGAGAGAATACGCAGTATTTT. Its translation is CASSPPGLAGENTQYF. The chain employs TRBV11-3 and TRBJ2-3, with 14 nucleotides matching TRBD2. CDR3 size: 16 residues. J was trimmed by 7 bases and V by 5 bases; bases with no gene match: 8. Germline V gives CDR1 SGHNT, CDR2 YENEEA.

In its sample, this clonotype was seen a few times. The chain combines TRBV28 with TRBJ1-5; no reliable D call. CDR1 is MDHEN and CDR2 is SYDVKM in the germline V gene. The CDR3 has 16 residues. Trimming took off 3 bases at V and 0 bases at J, with 12 bases between the two ends. In nucleotides, the CDR3 is TGTGCCAGCAGTTTCCCCCCGCAGAGTAGCAATCAGCCCCAGCATTTT. This codes for CASSFPPQSSNQPQHF.

The chain is built from TRBV20-1 and TRBJ1-4; tentatively, D is TRBD1 (5 bases). Trimming stripped 4 bases from V and 0 bases from J, with 18 bases between. This CDR3 has 17 amino acids. Germline lookup yields CDR1 DFQATT and CDR2 SNEGSKA (reference sequence). This CDR3 is CSATRGVYPATNEKLFF. DNA for the CDR3: TGCAGTGCTACCCGGGGGGTCTACCCCGCAACTAATGAAAAACTGTTTTTT.

The chain carries TRBV11-3 and TRBJ1-1; D perhaps matches TRBD1 (5 bases). The CDR3 extends over 14 amino acids. V lost 3 bases, J lost 2 bases, and 10 bases lay in between. The germline V gene has CDR1 SGHNT and CDR2 YENEEA. This CDR3 reads CASSFTGINTEAFF. The CDR3 bases are TGTGCCAGCAGCTTCACAGGAATCAACACTGAAGCTTTCTTT.

The chain has TRBV20-1 and TRBJ2-3, with 7 bases fitting TRBD2. There are 13 residues in the CDR3. J gave up 3 bases and V 6 bases, and 6 bases lay outside the gene matches. Germline CDR1 and CDR2: DFQATT and SNEGSKA (reference sequence). CDR3 protein: CSARGRGTDTQYF. In nucleotides, the CDR3 is TGCAGTGCCCGGGGGAGGGGAACAGATACGCAGTATTTT.

This clonotype was counted between two and nine times. V usage is TRBV20-1 and J usage is TRBJ1-6, with TRBD1 matching over 8 bases. Germline V CDR1 and CDR2: DFQATT, SNEGSKA (reference sequence). V lost 2 bases to trimming and J lost 6 bases; unmatched junction nucleotides: 6. This CDR3 is 15 amino acids long. Here the CDR3 reads CSARSADRGNSPLHF. In DNA form, the CDR3 reads TGCAGTGCTAGATCAGCAGACAGGGGTAATTCACCCCTCCACTTT.

The rearrangement joins TRBV5-1 to TRBJ2-7; D gene ambiguous. The germline V and J ends were trimmed by 3 bases and 7 bases, with 17 bases remaining between them. This CDR3 has 14 residues. Germline loops: CDR1 SGHRS, CDR2 YFSETQ. This chain's CDR3 is CASSSDGPPEEQYF. The CDR3 coding sequence is TGCGCCAGCAGCTCGGACGGGCCGCCGGAAGAGCAGTACTTC. Full variable domain (rest looked up from reference TRBV5-1 and TRBJ2-7): KAGVTQTPRYLIKTRGQQVTLSCSPISGHRSVSWYQQTPGQGLQFLFEYFSETQRNKGNFPGRFSGRQFSNSRSEMNVSTLELGDSALYLCASSSDGPPEEQYFGPGTRLTVT.